The 23 T cell receptor beta chains below were found in one sample sequenced in a study of blood T cell repertoires in COVID-19. Sequencing was performed with immunoSEQ multiplex PCR; in TCRdb, only in-frame clones are kept and a portion is missing. The sample yields 35,000 to 50,000 clones, about four fifths seen once. The sample was peripheral blood. The receptors come from a woman aged 80 or over with acute or convalescent COVID-19.

This clone came up once. The chain uses TRBV7-9 and TRBJ1-3; D is uncertain. Germline V gene sequence: CDR1 SEHNR, CDR2 FQNEAQ (reference sequence). V gave up 5 bases and J gave up 0 bases, with 14 bases separating them. The CDR3 totals 16 residues. CDR3 nucleotide sequence: TGTGCCAGCAGCCTGCCGACTTCGCCCTCTGGAAACACCATATATTTT. Its translation is CASSLPTSPSGNTIYF.

CDR3 in DNA: TGTGCCAGCAGTTTTACGCGAGATCAGCCCCAGCATTTT. Amino acids: CASSFTRDQPQHF. The chain is built from TRBV12-3 or TRBV12-4 and TRBJ1-5; D uncertain. The CDR3 runs to 13 residues. The V end lost 3 bases, the J end lost 5 bases, and 8 bases lay between the germline ends.

In this sample, this clone turned up once. The V and J genes are TRBV27 and TRBJ1-1; 9 nucleotides match TRBD1. The germline gives CDR1 MNHEY, CDR2 SMNVEV (reference sequence). The CDR3 runs to 15 residues. Germline trimming cut 6 bases from V and 0 bases from J; bases unmatched to any gene: 5. The CDR3 DNA follows: TGTGCCAGCAGATCACAGGGGGCGGTGAACACTGAAGCTTTCTTT. Encoded protein: CASRSQGAVNTEAFF.

This sequence joins TRBV7-2 and TRBJ2-3; 7 bases agree with TRBD1. CDR1 SGHTA and CDR2 FQGNSA come from the germline V gene. The junction had 3 bases not matched to a gene; V was cut back by 5 bases and J by 1 base. The CDR3 has 14 residues. CDR3 sequence reads: CASSLDRGTDTQYF. Written as DNA, the CDR3 is TGTGCCAGCAGCCTCGACAGGGGCACAGATACGCAGTATTTT.

This chain joins TRBV19 and TRBJ1-5, with D tentatively TRBD1 (5 bases). The CDR3 has 16 amino acids. Germline CDR1 LNHDA, CDR2 SQIVND (reference sequence). V was cut by 3 bases and J by 9 bases, with 21 bases left in between. The CDR3 loop reads CASSMGDGGRGWPQHF. The DNA of the CDR3 is TGTGCCAGTAGTATGGGGGACGGAGGGCGGGGATGGCCCCAGCATTTT. The full variable domain, completed using reference TRBV19 and TRBJ1-5, is DGGITQSPKYLFRKEGQNVTLSCEQNLNHDAMYWYRQDPGQGLRLIYYSQIVNDFQKGDIAEGYSVSREKKESFPLTVTSAQKNPTAFYLCASSMGDGGRGWPQHFGDGTRLSIL.

The chain joins TRBV19 to TRBJ1-4; unclear D gene. The CDR3 loop spans 15 amino acids. Germline V CDR1 and CDR2: LNHDA, SQIVND (reference sequence). The V end lost 5 bases, the J end lost 2 bases, and 12 bases lay between the germline ends. For the CDR3, the DNA is TGTGCCAGTAGTCAGAGGCCAGCCACTAATGAAAAACTGTTTTTT. The encoded protein is CASSQRPATNEKLFF.

This chain uses TRBV5-1 with TRBJ2-2; 11 bases line up with TRBD2. The CDR3 sequence is 15 residues long. Trimming at V came to 0 bases and at J to 5 bases, leaving 0 bases not matched to a gene. CDR1 is SGHRS and CDR2 is YFSETQ in the germline V gene. The CDR3 is CASSLGLAGTGELFF. Here the CDR3 DNA reads TGCGCCAGCAGCTTGGGACTAGCGGGGACCGGGGAGCTGTTTTTT. The full variable domain, rest sourced from reference TRBV5-1 and TRBJ2-2, is KAGVTQTPRYLIKTRGQQVTLSCSPISGHRSVSWYQQTPGQGLQFLFEYFSETQRNKGNFPGRFSGRQFSNSRSEMNVSTLELGDSALYLCASSLGLAGTGELFFGEGSRLTVL.

This clone was observed a single time. The gene calls are TRBV11-2 and TRBJ2-1; the match to TRBD1 covers 7 bases. Germline V gives CDR1 SGHAT, CDR2 FQNNGV. Trimming removed 4 bases from V and 8 bases from J; junction bases left unmatched: 14. The CDR3 is made up of 16 amino acids. The chain's CDR3 is CASSSLKGAVGHEQFF. In DNA form, the CDR3 reads TGTGCCAGCAGCTCCCTGAAGGGGGCGGTGGGACATGAGCAGTTCTTC.

The chain carries TRBV4-3 and TRBJ1-3, with D unresolved. The CDR3 is 15 amino acids. Germline V gene data show CDR1 as LGHNA and CDR2 as YSLEER. The V gene lost 0 bases and the J gene lost 0 bases, with 6 bases spanning the gap. CDR3 region: CASSQDMSSGNTIYF. Here the CDR3 DNA reads TGCGCCAGCAGCCAAGATATGTCCTCTGGAAACACCATATATTTT.

This clone was counted only a few times. The CDR3 protein is CASSQDGRVGTEAFF. The CDR3 DNA follows: TGTGCCAGCAGCCAAGATGGCAGGGTAGGGACTGAAGCTTTCTTT. The J gene is TRBJ1-1, the V gene TRBV4-2; a weak D match, TRBD1 (5 bases). The germline V gene encodes CDR1 LGHNA and CDR2 YNFKEQ. The CDR3 consists of 15 residues. V lost 0 bases and J lost 5, with 13 bases in between.

The chain carries TRBV28 and TRBJ1-4, with 10 bases lining up with TRBD1. The CDR3 spans 16 residues. Germline CDR1 and CDR2: MDHEN and SYDVKM. The junction had 10 bases not matched to a gene; V was cut back by 4 bases and J by 8 bases. In DNA form, the CDR3 reads TGTGCCAGCAGTTCCGGGACAGGGGCGTCAGGGGAAAAACTGTTTTTT. Translating gives CASSSGTGASGEKLFF.

This chain joins TRBV6-5 and TRBJ1-1, with D unresolved. V was cut by 10 bases and J by 1 base, with 13 bases left in between. Germline assignment: CDR1 MNHEY and CDR2 SVGAGI. This CDR3 comprises 13 residues. The CDR3 region is CATLRQKNTEAFF. The CDR3 nucleotides are TGTGCCACCCTGAGGCAGAAGAACACTGAAGCTTTCTTT.

V usage is TRBV9 and J usage is TRBJ2-1; 8 bases match TRBD1. Germline CDR1 reads SGDLS; CDR2 reads YYNGEE. The CDR3 is 15 residues long. The ends lost 4 bases at V and 1 base at J; junction bases unmatched: 4. CDR3 nucleotides: TGTGCCAGCAGCCCAACAGGGGGGTCCTACAATGAGCAGTTCTTC. Protein product: CASSPTGGSYNEQFF.

J is TRBJ1-1 and V is TRBV7-9; perhaps TRBD1 as D (5 bases). The ends were cut back, 1 base at V and 9 bases at J, with 9 bases in the middle. The CDR3 extends over 12 amino acids. CDR1 is SEHNR, CDR2 FQNEAQ, per germline (reference sequence). The CDR3 DNA reads TGTGCCAGCAGCTTAGATAGGGGTAAAGCTTTCTTT. Protein: CASSLDRGKAFF.

The V and J genes are TRBV6-2 or TRBV6-3 and TRBJ1-5, with TRBD1 matching over 10 bases. The CDR3 totals 18 residues. The V gene's germline CDR1 is MNHEY and CDR2 SVGEGT. Germline trimming cut 6 bases from V and 6 bases from J; bases unmatched to any gene: 17. The CDR3 region is CASSPPNRQGASSQPQHF. CDR3 coding DNA: TGTGCCAGCAGCCCCCCAAATAGACAGGGGGCATCAAGTCAGCCCCAGCATTTT.

The chain joins TRBV11-1 to TRBJ2-5, with 7 bases that match TRBD1. Losses at the gene ends were 1 base for V and 8 bases for J; bases not matched to a gene: 7. CDR3 length: 14 residues. CDR1 is SGHAT, CDR2 FQDESV, per germline (reference sequence). CDR3: CASSLDGRGRTQYF. DNA of the CDR3: TGTGCCAGCAGCTTAGACGGCAGGGGGAGAACCCAGTACTTC.

This sequence joins TRBV27 and TRBJ2-5; 9 positions agree with TRBD1. The CDR3 totals 16 residues. Germline V CDR1 and CDR2: MNHEY, SMNVEV (reference sequence). The ends lost 5 bases at V and 3 bases at J; junction bases unmatched: 10. The CDR3 nucleotides are TGTGCCAGCAGTCGCACCGGGACAGGGTTGAAAGAGACCCAGTACTTC. This translates into CASSRTGTGLKETQYF.

V and J are TRBV19 and TRBJ1-1, with D possibly being TRBD1 (6 bases). CDR3 length: 14 amino acids. Trimming took off 3 bases at V and 3 bases at J, with 11 bases between the two ends. The germline CDR1 and CDR2 sequences are LNHDA and SQIVND (reference sequence). The CDR3 is CASSIRGAYTEAFF. The CDR3 DNA follows: TGTGCCAGTAGTATCAGGGGCGCCTACACTGAAGCTTTCTTT.

The chain recombines TRBV7-2 with TRBJ2-1; D perhaps matches TRBD2 (6 bases). Per the germline V gene, CDR1 is SGHTA and CDR2 is FQGNSA. V was shortened by 5 bases and J by 8 bases, with 16 bases between the two germline ends. This CDR3 spans 14 amino acids. DNA for the CDR3: TGTGCCAGCAGCCCCTGGGAGGCCCGGGATGAGCAGTTCTTC. As protein: CASSPWEARDEQFF.

In its sample, this clone was seen once. The V gene is TRBV2, the J gene TRBJ2-1; a weak D match, TRBD2 (6 bases). With 6 bases removed from V and 3 bases from J, the gap between germline ends came to 15 bases. Looked up from germline, CDR1 is SNHLY and CDR2 is FYNNEI. The CDR3 runs to 15 residues. CDR3 nucleotide sequence: TGTGCCAGCAGCGTTTCCGGGACTTTCTACAATGAGCAGTTCTTC. It is translated as CASSVSGTFYNEQFF. The whole variable domain, remainder taken from reference TRBV2 and TRBJ2-1, is EPEVTQTPSHQVTQMGQEVILRCVPISNHLYFYWYRQILGQKVEFLVSFYNNEISEKSEIFDDQFSVERPDGSNFTLKIRSTKLEDSAMYFCASSVSGTFYNEQFFGPGTRLTVL.

The chain is built from TRBV11-2 and TRBJ2-2, with a weak D call TRBD2 (6 bases). Germline V CDR1 and CDR2: SGHAT, FQNNGV. Between the trimmed V and J ends, which lost 2 bases and 4 bases, there was a span of 14 bases. The CDR3 runs to 16 residues. CDR3 sequence (DNA): TGTGCCAGCAGCTTACGGTACCGGGGGATCACCGGGGAGCTGTTTTTT. It specifies CASSLRYRGITGELFF.

The chain uses TRBV2 and TRBJ1-1; TRBD1 might be the D (5 bases). The CDR3 sequence is 13 residues long. Germline loops: CDR1 SNHLY, CDR2 FYNNEI. V lost 3 bases, J lost 4 bases, and 9 bases lay in between. The DNA for the CDR3 is TGTGCCAGCAGTGATCGGGGGGTCACTGAAGCTTTCTTT. It codes for CASSDRGVTEAFF.

This clone was counted a single time. This sequence joins TRBV19 and TRBJ2-2; no definite D call. Trimming stripped 5 bases from V and 9 bases from J, with 10 bases between. CDR1 is LNHDA and CDR2 is SQIVND in the germline V gene (reference sequence). CDR3 length equals 12 residues. The CDR3 sequence: CASSDTTRELFF. CDR3 coding DNA: TGTGCCAGTAGTGACACAACCCGGGAGCTGTTTTTT.